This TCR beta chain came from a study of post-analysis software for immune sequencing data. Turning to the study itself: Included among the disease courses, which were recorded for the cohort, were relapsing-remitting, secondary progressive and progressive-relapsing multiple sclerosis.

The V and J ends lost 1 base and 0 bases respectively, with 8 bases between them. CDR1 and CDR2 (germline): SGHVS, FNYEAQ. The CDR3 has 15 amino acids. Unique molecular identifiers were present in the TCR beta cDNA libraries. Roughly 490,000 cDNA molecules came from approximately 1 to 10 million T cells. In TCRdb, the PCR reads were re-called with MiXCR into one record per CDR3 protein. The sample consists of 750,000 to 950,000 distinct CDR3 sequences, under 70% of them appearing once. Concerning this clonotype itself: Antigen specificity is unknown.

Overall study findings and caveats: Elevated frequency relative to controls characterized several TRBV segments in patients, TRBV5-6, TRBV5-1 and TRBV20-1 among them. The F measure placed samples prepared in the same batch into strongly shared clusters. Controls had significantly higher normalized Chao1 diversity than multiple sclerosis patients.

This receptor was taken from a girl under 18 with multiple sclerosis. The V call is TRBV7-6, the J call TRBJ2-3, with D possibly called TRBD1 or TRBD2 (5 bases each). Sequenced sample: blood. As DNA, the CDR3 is TGTGCCAGCAGCTTAGGGGACCTGAGCACAGATACGCAGTATTTT. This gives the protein CASSLGDLSTDTQYF.